The 19 T cell receptor beta chains reported below all come from one sample, sequenced in a study of T cells in Graves' hyperthyroidism and ophthalmopathy. TCR beta CDR3 region amplification was performed from RNA transcripts. Initially, a first-round RT-PCR of the TCR CDR3 employed the HTBI primer set. Each CDR3 protein is one row after TCRdb ran MiXCR on the multiplex PCR reads. The sample consists of around 60,000 distinct CDR3 sequences, around 48% of them appearing once. Sequenced: blood. The receptors were gathered from a woman in her thirties with Graves' ophthalmopathy.

The CDR3 here is CSGPERGGSNVLTF. CDR3 nucleotides: TGCAGCGGACCGGAGAGAGGCGGGTCCAACGTCCTGACTTTC. This chain links TRBV20-1 with TRBJ2-6; D is possibly TRBD2 (5 bases). Germline V CDR1 and CDR2: DFQATT, SNEGSKA (reference sequence). This CDR3 has 14 amino acids.

This sequence joins TRBV7-2 and TRBJ2-7; D is possibly TRBD1 (6 bases). Germline V lookup: CDR1 SGHTA, CDR2 FQGNSA. The CDR3 contains 14 residues. V shed 4 bases and J shed 1 base, with 11 bases lying between them. The CDR3 sequence: CASSSRDISYEQYF. DNA of the CDR3: TGTGCCAGCAGCTCCCGGGACATATCCTACGAGCAGTACTTC.

This clonotype came up many times. The genes are TRBV29-1 and TRBJ2-5, with D possibly called TRBD1 or TRBD2 (6 bases each). V was clipped by 8 bases and J by 5 bases, with 12 bases between them. The CDR3 contains 11 residues. The V gene's germline CDR1 is SQVTM and CDR2 ANQGSEA. CDR3 DNA: TGCAGCCAAGGGGGGTCGGAGACCCAGTACTTC. It is translated as CSQGGSETQYF.

Here the CDR3 reads CASSLNAGGIGYTF. As DNA, the CDR3 is TGTGCCAGCAGCTTAAACGCAGGGGGGATTGGCTACACCTTC. This chain joins TRBV5-4 and TRBJ1-2; TRBD1 aligns across 7 bases. The CDR3 totals 14 residues. Germline CDR1 reads SGHNT; CDR2 reads YYREEE (reference sequence). Trimming took 2 bases from V and 7 from J; bases not matched to a gene: 8. The full variable domain, with the rest looked up from reference TRBV5-4 and TRBJ1-2, is ETGVTQSPTHLIKTRGQQVTLRCSSQSGHNTVSWYQQALGQGPQFIFQYYREEENGRGNFPPRFSGLQFPNYSSELNVNALELDDSALYLCASSLNAGGIGYTFGSGTRLTVV.

At least ten counts were recorded for this clonotype. CDR3 amino acids: CASSSPSRVPYNEQFF. In nucleotides, the CDR3 is TGTGCCAGCAGTTCCCCGAGCAGGGTCCCCTACAATGAGCAGTTCTTC. The rearrangement joins TRBV6-5 to TRBJ2-1, with D perhaps matching TRBD1 (5 bases). From germline, CDR1 is MNHEY and CDR2 SVGAGI. Trimming left V 4 bases short and J 2 bases short, with 15 bases between. This CDR3 has 16 residues.

This clonotype was counted at least ten times. The rearrangement uses TRBV6-5 and TRBJ2-7; the D gene could be TRBD1 or TRBD2 (5 bases each). This CDR3 contains 15 residues. CDR1 is MNHEY, CDR2 SVGAGI, per germline. V was pared by 4 bases and J by 3 bases, with 16 bases between. Here the CDR3 reads CASSSIGASIYEQYF. The CDR3 bases are TGTGCCAGCAGTTCTATCGGGGCAAGTATCTACGAGCAGTACTTC.

This clonotype was seen at least ten times. This chain links TRBV28 with TRBJ1-1; D is unresolved. In germline, CDR1 is MDHEN, CDR2 SYDVKM. V lost 6 bases and J 3 bases, leaving 11 bases between the germline ends. This CDR3 is built from 13 residues. The CDR3 DNA reads TGTGCCAGCAGCATCGATGGTTACACTGAAGCTTTCTTT. Translated, it gives CASSIDGYTEAFF. The whole variable domain, filled in from reference TRBV28 and TRBJ1-1, reads DVKVTQSSRYLVKRTGEKVFLECVQDMDHENMFWYRQDPGLGLRLIYFSYDVKMKEKGDIPEGYSVSREKKERFSLILESASTNQTSMYLCASSIDGYTEAFFGQGTRLTVV.

This clonotype came up many times. This sequence may be a read error, since a much larger clone differs from it by one base. The chain uses TRBV7-9 and TRBJ2-7, with D perhaps matching TRBD2 (6 bases). Between the trimmed V and J ends, which lost 9 bases and 2 bases, there was a span of 14 bases. CDR3 size: 13 residues. The germline gives CDR1 SEHNR, CDR2 FQNEAQ (reference sequence). CDR3 amino acids: CARPAASAYEQYF. The DNA for the CDR3 is TGTGCCAGACCGGCGGCTAGCGCCTACGAGCAGTACTTC.

The sample holds many counts of this clonotype. The chain is built from TRBV28 and TRBJ2-3; TRBD1 agrees at 10 bases. This CDR3 is 15 amino acids long. Losses at the gene ends were 3 bases for V and 3 bases for J; bases not matched to a gene: 3. Germline V gives CDR1 MDHEN, CDR2 SYDVKM. CDR3 residues: CASSFSGQGTDTQYF. The CDR3 DNA reads TGTGCCAGCAGTTTCTCGGGACAGGGGACAGATACGCAGTATTTT.

This clonotype came up many times. The V call is TRBV6-6, the J call TRBJ2-7; D gene uncertain. The V end lost 2 bases, the J end lost 6 bases, and 5 bases lay between the germline ends. The CDR3 totals 11 residues. Germline loops: CDR1 MNHNY, CDR2 SVGAGI (reference sequence). CDR3 region: CASSYRAEQYF. The CDR3 DNA reads TGTGCCAGCAGTTACAGGGCCGAGCAGTACTTC.

This clonotype was counted many times. The chain carries TRBV28 and TRBJ2-7, with TRBD1 matching over 9 bases. V lost 5 bases to trimming and J lost 7 bases; unmatched junction nucleotides: 9. Germline CDR1 and CDR2: MDHEN and SYDVKM. CDR3 size: 14 residues. For the CDR3, the DNA is TGTGCCAGCAGTCCTCCGGGACAGGGTGGTGAGCAGTACTTC. Its protein is CASSPPGQGGEQYF.

With regard to this clonotype: One end of the junction is discordant with germline, which a read error may explain. Here the CDR3 reads CASSHGGSWAYTNYGYTF. The CDR3 DNA reads as TGCGCCAGCAGCCATGGGGGGTCATGGGCCTATACTAACTATGGCTACACCTTC. The V and J genes are TRBV7-4 and TRBJ1-2; a weak D match, TRBD1 (5 bases). The CDR3 length is 18 residues. Germline V gene sequence: CDR1 SGHVT, CDR2 SQSDAQ.

This chain joins TRBV15 and TRBJ2-7, with 8 bases matching TRBD2. Germline CDR1 is LNHNV and CDR2 is YYDKDF (reference sequence). Trimming cost V 0 bases and J 2 bases; bases outside gene matches: 6. There are 16 residues in the CDR3. The CDR3 sequence: CATSRDPRGVAYEQYF. CDR3 nucleotide sequence: TGTGCCACCAGCAGAGATCCGCGGGGGGTGGCCTACGAGCAGTACTTC. Full variable domain (remainder filled in from reference TRBV15 and TRBJ2-7): DAMVIQNPRYQVTQFGKPVTLSCSQTLNHNVMYWYQQKSSQAPKLLFHYYDKDFNNEADTPDNFQSRRPNTSFCFLDIRSPGLGDTAMYLCATSRDPRGVAYEQYFGPGTRLTVT.

The sample holds a few counts of this clonotype. The V gene is TRBV3-1, the J gene TRBJ2-7; 8 bases match TRBD2. Germline V gives CDR1 LGHDT, CDR2 YNNKEL (reference sequence). The J segment lost 5 bases and the V segment lost 3 bases, leaving 3 bases of the junction unmatched. This CDR3 spans 13 amino acids. CDR3 DNA: TGTGCCAGCAGCCAGCGGGGGGCCCACGAGCAGTACTTC. Residues: CASSQRGAHEQYF.

Many counts were recorded for this clonotype. V usage is TRBV20-1 and J usage is TRBJ1-2; the match to TRBD1 covers 8 bases. V was pared by 6 bases and J by 6 bases, with 12 bases of the junction left unmatched. CDR1 and CDR2 (germline): DFQATT, SNEGSKA (reference sequence). This CDR3 comprises 14 residues. The CDR3 DNA reads TGCAGTGCAGGGCCCGACAGGGGAATTAATGGCTACACCTTC. The encoded protein is CSAGPDRGINGYTF.

This clonotype was detected only a few times. This rearrangement joins TRBV30 to TRBJ2-2; no clear D. V gave up 1 base and J gave up 2 bases, with 14 bases separating them. This CDR3 has 16 amino acids. Germline V gene sequence: CDR1 GTSNPN, CDR2 SVGIG (reference sequence). The CDR3 protein is CAWSGEVRPNTGELFF. For the CDR3, the DNA is TGTGCCTGGAGTGGCGAAGTCAGGCCAAACACCGGGGAGCTGTTTTTT.

The CDR3 region has the DNA TGTGCCAGCAGCCGTGGACTAGCGTACACAGATACGCAGTATTTT. As protein: CASSRGLAYTDTQYF. The J gene is TRBJ2-3, the V gene TRBV9; 9 bases are shared with TRBD2. V lost 4 bases to trimming and J lost 2 bases; unmatched junction nucleotides: 5. CDR1 and CDR2 from the germline V gene are SGDLS and YYNGEE. The CDR3 contains 15 residues.

The chain's CDR3 is CASSPGQGNAGELFF. Here the CDR3 DNA reads TGTGCCAGCTCACCTGGACAGGGAAACGCCGGGGAGCTGTTTTTT. The rearrangement joins TRBV18 to TRBJ2-2; 8 bases match TRBD1. CDR3 size: 15 residues. Trimming at V came to 3 bases and at J to 6 bases, leaving 6 bases not matched to a gene. Germline loops: CDR1 KGHSH, CDR2 LQKENI.

About this clonotype: Sequence at one end of the junction differs from germline and may be a read error. The rearrangement links TRBV2 to TRBJ2-1, with TRBD1 matching over 7 bases. The CDR3 contains 14 residues. CDR1 and CDR2 (germline): SNHLY, FYNNEI. CDR3 sequence: CAGSPRQGYNEQLF. The DNA of the CDR3 is TGTGCCGGCAGCCCCCGACAGGGCTACAATGAGCAGCTCTTC.